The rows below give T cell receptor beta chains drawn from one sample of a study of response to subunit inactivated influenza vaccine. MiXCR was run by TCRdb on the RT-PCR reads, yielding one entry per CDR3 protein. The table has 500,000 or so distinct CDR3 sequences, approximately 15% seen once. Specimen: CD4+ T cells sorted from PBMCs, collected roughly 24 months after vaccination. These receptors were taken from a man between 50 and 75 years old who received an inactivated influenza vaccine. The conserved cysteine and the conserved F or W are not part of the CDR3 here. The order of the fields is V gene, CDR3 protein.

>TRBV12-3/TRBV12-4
ASSFHGYYEQY
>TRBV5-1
ASSSDASGRNNEQF
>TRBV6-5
ASSSTWVKNIQY
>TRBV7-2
ASSSGLAGGYEQY
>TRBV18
ASSPQGPGNTIY
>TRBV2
ASTIWGGGFTDTQY
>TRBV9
ASSVRLGGNTGELF
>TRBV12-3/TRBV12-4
ASCPDRGRPSGAKAEQF
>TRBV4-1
ASSQPGTGKGRAGGYT
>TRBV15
ATSREAGIAYEQY
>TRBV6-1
ASSVRQGGNQPQH
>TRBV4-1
ASSQVDRVWGTQY
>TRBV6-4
ASSASMGTYNEQF
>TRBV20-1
SARSTRTGREKLF
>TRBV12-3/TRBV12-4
ASSQLTGQPVGYT
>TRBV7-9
ASSSGQSQPQH
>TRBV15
ATSSRMDGEAF
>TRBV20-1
SARTPGLAMGF
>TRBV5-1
ASSLRTLHTDTQY
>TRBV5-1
ASSLDQGAHHEQY
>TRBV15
ATSNPLLYQETQY
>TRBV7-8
ASSLVSAGGTYNEQF
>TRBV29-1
SVEGTFSGDTQY
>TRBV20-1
SATSGGARETQY
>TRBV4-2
ASSQNLGTYNEQF
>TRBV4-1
ASSDRVSAANEKLF
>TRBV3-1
ASSQYKIGELF
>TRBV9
ASSVEVNIGELF
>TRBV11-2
ASRATGSPYNEQF
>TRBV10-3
AISEGQGTYNEQF
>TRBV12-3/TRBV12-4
ASSILAAGLGFNEQF
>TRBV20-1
SASTALEQY
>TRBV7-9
ASSLGSSLQETQY